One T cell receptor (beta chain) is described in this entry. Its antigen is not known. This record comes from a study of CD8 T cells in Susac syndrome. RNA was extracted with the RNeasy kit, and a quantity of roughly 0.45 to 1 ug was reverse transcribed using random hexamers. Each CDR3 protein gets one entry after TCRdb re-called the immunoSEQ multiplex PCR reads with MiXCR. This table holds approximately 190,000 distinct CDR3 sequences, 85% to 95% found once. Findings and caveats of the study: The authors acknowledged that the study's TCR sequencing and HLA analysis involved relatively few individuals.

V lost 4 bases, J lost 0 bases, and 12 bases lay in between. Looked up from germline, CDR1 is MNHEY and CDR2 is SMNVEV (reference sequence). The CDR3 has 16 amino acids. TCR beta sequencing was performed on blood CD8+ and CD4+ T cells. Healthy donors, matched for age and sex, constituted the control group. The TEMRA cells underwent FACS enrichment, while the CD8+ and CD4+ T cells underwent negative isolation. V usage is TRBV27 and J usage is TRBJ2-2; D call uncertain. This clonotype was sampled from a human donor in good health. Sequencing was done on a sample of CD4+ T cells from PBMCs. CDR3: CASSSRSHANTGELFF. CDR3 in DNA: TGTGCCAGCAGTTCCCGGAGTCACGCGAACACCGGGGAGCTGTTTTTT.